A single sample gave rise to the 2 T cell receptor beta chains below, sequenced in a study of yellow fever vaccine responses in identical twins. From the RT-PCR reads, TCRdb called clonotypes with MiXCR, one entry per CDR3 protein. The table has some 14,000 distinct CDR3 sequences, approximately 84% seen once. Sequenced material: T cells from blood (PBMCs), unsorted or a sorted subset (not recorded which), taken before or after yellow fever vaccination (not recorded which). These receptors all stem from a woman under 30 who received the yellow fever vaccine.

The J gene is TRBJ2-7, the V gene TRBV2; 10 nucleotides match TRBD2. The V and J ends lost 6 bases and 3 bases, in that order; junction bases with no gene match: 11. Germline values: CDR1 SNHLY, CDR2 FYNNEI. The CDR3 covers 16 residues. CDR3 loop: CASSPSPASGSYEQYF. CDR3 coding DNA: TGTGCCAGCAGCCCCTCCCCAGCTAGCGGGAGCTACGAGCAGTACTTC.

This chain connects TRBV18 to TRBJ2-5; D is uncertain. Per germline, CDR1 KGHSH and CDR2 LQKENI. The length of the CDR3 is 12 residues. With 2 bases removed from V and 5 bases from J, the gap between germline ends came to 6 bases. CDR3 in DNA: TGTGCCAGCTCACCATTTGAGGAGACCCAGTACTTC. Protein: CASSPFEETQYF.